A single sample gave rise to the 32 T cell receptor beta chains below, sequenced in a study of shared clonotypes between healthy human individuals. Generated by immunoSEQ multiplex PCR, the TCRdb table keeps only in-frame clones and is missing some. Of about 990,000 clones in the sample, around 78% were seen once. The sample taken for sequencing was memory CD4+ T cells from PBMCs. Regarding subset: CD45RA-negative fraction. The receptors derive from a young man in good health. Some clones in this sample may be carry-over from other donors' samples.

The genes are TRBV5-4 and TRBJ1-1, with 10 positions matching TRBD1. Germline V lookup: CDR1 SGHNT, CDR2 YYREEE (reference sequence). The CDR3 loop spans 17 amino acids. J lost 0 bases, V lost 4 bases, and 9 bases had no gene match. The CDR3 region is CASSKGTGAVLNTEAFF. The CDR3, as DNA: TGTGCCAGCAGCAAAGGGACAGGGGCAGTTTTGAACACTGAAGCTTTCTTT.

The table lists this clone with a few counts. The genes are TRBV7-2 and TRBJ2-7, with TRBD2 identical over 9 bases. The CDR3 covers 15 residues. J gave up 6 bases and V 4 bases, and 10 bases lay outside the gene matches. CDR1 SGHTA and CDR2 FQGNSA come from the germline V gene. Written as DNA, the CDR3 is TGTGCCAGCAGCTCTCTAGCGGGAATGGAGGGCGAGCAGTACTTC. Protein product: CASSSLAGMEGEQYF.

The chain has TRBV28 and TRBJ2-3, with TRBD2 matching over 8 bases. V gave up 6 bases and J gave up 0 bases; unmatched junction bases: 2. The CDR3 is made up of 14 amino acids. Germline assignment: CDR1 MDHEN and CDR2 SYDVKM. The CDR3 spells CASRLAASTDTQYF. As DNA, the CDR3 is TGTGCCAGCAGACTAGCGGCTAGCACAGATACGCAGTATTTT.

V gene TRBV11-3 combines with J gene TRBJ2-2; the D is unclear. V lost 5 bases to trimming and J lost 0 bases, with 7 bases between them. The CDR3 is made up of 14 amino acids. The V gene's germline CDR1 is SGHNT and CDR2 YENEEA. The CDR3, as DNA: TGTGCCAGCAGCGCCAATACGAACACCGGGGAGCTGTTTTTT. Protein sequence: CASSANTNTGELFF.

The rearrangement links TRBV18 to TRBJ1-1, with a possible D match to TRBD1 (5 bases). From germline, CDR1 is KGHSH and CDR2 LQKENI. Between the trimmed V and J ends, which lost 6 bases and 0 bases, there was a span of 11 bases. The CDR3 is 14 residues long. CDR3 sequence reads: CASSSEGMNTEAFF. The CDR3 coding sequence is TGTGCCAGCTCGTCAGAGGGGATGAACACTGAAGCTTTCTTT.

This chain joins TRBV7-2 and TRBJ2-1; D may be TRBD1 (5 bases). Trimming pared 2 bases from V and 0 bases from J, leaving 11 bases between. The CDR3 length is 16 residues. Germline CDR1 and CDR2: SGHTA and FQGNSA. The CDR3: CASSLWGGSSYNEQFF. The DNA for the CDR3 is TGTGCCAGCAGCTTATGGGGCGGTAGCTCCTACAATGAGCAGTTCTTC.

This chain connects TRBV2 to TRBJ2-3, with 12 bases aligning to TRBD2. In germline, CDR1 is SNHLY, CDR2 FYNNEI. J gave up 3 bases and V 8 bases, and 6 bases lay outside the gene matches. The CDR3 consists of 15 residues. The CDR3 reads CASAPSGRGTDTQYF. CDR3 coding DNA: TGTGCCAGCGCCCCTAGCGGGAGGGGGACAGATACGCAGTATTTT.

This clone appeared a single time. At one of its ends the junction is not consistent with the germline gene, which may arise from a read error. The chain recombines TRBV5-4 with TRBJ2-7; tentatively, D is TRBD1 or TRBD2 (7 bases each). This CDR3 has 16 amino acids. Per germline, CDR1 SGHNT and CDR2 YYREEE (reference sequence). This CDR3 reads CASSWGGGGQLYEQYF. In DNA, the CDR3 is TGTGCCAGCAGCTGGGGGGGTGGGGGACAGCTCTACGAACAGTACTTC. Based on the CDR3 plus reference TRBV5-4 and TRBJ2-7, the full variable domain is ETGVTQSPTHLIKTRGQQVTLRCSSQSGHNTVSWYQQALGQGPQFIFQYYREEENGRGNFPPRFSGLQFPNYSSELNVNALELDDSALYLCASSWGGGGQLYEQYFGPGTRLTVT.

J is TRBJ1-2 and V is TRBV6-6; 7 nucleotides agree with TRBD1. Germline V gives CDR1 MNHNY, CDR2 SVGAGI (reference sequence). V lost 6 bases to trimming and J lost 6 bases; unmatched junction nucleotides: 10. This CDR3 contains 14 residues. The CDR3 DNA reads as TGTGCCAGCAGGCCCCTACGGACAGGCCATGGCTACACCTTC. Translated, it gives CASRPLRTGHGYTF.

The CDR3 DNA reads TGTGCCTGGAGTGTACGCCGGGGATTTCGCTTAAACGAGCAGTACTTC. This codes for CAWSVRRGFRLNEQYF. The V and J genes are TRBV30 and TRBJ2-7; D may be TRBD2 (5 bases). The CDR3 covers 16 residues. CDR1 and CDR2 from the germline V gene are GTSNPN and SVGIG (reference sequence). V was shortened by 0 bases and J by 5 bases, with 20 bases between the two germline ends. Using reference TRBV30 and TRBJ2-7 for the parts outside the CDR3, the full variable domain is SQTIHQWPATLVQPVGSPLSLECTVEGTSNPNLYWYRQAAGRGLQLLFYSVGIGQISSEVPQNLSASRPQDRQFILSSKKLLLSDSGFYLCAWSVRRGFRLNEQYFGPGTRLTVT.

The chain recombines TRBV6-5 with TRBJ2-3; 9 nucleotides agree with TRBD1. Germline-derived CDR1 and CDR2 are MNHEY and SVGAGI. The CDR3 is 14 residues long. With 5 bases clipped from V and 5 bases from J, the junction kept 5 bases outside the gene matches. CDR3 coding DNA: TGTGCCAGCAGTCCGGACAGGGGACGAGATACGCAGTATTTT. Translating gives CASSPDRGRDTQYF.

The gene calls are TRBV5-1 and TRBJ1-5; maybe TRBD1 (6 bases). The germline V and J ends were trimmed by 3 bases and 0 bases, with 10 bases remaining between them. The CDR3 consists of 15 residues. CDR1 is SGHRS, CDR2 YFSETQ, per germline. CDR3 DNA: TGCGCCAGCAGCTCAGGGGACTCTAGCAATCAGCCCCAGCATTTT. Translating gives CASSSGDSSNQPQHF.

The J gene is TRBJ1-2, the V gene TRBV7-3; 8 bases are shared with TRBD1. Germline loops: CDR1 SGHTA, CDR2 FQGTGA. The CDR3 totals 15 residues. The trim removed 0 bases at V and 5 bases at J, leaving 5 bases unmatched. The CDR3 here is CASSLTAGGAYGYTF. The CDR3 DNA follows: TGTGCCAGCAGCTTAACGGCAGGGGGCGCGTATGGCTACACCTTC.

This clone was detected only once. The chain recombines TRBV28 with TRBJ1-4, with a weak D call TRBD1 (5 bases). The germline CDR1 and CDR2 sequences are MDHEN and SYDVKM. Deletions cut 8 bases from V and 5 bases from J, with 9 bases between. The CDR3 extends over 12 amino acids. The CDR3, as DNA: TGTGCCAGCCGGGACCCCAATGAAAAACTGTTTTTT. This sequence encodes CASRDPNEKLFF.

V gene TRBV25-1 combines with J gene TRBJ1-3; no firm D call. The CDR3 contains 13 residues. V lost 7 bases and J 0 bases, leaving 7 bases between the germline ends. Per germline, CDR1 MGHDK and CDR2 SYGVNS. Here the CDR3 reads CASMEFSGNTIYF. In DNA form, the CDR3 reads TGTGCCAGCATGGAGTTCTCTGGAAACACCATATATTTT. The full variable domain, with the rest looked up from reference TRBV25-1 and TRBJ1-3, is EADIYQTPRYLVIGTGKKITLECSQTMGHDKMYWYQQDPGMELHLIHYSYGVNSTEKGDLSSESTVSRIRTEHFPLTLESARPSHTSQYLCASMEFSGNTIYFGEGSWLTVV.

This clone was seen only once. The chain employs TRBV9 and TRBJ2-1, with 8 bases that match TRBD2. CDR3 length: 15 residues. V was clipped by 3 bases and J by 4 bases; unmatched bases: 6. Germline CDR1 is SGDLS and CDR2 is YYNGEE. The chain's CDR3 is CASSGPPGGYNEQFF. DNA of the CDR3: TGTGCCAGCAGCGGCCCACCGGGGGGGTACAATGAGCAGTTCTTC.

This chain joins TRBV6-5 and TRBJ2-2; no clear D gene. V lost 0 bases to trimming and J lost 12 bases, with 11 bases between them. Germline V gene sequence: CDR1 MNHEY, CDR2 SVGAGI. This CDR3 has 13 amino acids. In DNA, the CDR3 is TGTGCCAGCAGTTACTCGGGGAAGGGAAAGCTGTTTTTT. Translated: CASSYSGKGKLFF.

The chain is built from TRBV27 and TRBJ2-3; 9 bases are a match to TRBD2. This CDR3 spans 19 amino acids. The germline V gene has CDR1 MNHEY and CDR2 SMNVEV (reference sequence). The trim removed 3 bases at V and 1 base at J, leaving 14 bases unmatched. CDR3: CASSFFPPREGKGTDTQYF. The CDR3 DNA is TGTGCCAGCAGTTTTTTTCCTCCGCGGGAGGGTAAAGGCACAGATACGCAGTATTTT.

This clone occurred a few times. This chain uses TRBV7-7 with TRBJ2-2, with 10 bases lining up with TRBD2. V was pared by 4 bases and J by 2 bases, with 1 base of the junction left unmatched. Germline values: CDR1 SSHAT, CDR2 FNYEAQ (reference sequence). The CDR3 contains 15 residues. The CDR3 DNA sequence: TGTGCCAGCAGCTCTAGCGGGAGTAACACCGGGGAGCTGTTTTTT. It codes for CASSSSGSNTGELFF.

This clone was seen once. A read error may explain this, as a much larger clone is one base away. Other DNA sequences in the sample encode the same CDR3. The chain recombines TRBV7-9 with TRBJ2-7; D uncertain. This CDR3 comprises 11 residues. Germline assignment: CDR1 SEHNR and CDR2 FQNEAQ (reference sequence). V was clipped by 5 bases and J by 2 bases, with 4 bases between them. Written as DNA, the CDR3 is TGTGCCAGCAGCCCCGCCTACGAGCAGTACTTC. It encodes CASSPAYEQYF.

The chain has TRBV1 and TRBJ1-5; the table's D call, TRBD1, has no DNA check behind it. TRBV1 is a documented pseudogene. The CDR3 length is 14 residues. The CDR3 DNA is TGCACCAGCAGCGGACACAGGGGCAATCAGCCCCAGCATTTT. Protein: CTSSGHRGNQPQHF.

In DNA, the CDR3 is TGTGCCAGCAGTCCCCCGACAGCTACCGGGGAGCTGTTTTTT. This gives the protein CASSPPTATGELFF. The V call is TRBV28, the J call TRBJ2-2, with D maybe TRBD1 (5 bases). The CDR3 length is 14 residues. Trimming took off 5 bases at V and 5 bases at J, with 12 bases between the two ends. CDR1 and CDR2 from the germline V gene are MDHEN and SYDVKM.

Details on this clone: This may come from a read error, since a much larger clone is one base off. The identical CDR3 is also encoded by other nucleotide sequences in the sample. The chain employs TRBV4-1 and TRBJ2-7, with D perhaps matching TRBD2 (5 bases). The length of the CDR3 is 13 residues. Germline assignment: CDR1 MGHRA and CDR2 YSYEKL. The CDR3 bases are TGCGCCAGCAGCCAAACGGGATCCTACGAGCAATACTTC. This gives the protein CASSQTGSYEQYF.

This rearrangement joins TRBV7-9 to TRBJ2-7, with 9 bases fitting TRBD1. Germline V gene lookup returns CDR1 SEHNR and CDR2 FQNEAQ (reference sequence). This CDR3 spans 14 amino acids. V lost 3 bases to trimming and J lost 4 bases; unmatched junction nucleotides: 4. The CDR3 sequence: CASSFGTGNYEQYF. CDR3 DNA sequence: TGTGCCAGCAGCTTTGGGACAGGGAATTACGAGCAGTACTTC. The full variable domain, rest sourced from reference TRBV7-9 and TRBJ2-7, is DTGVSQNPRHKITKRGQNVTFRCDPISEHNRLYWYRQTLGQGPEFLTYFQNEAQLEKSRLLSDRFSAERPKGSFSTLEIQRTEQGDSAMYLCASSFGTGNYEQYFGPGTRLTVT.

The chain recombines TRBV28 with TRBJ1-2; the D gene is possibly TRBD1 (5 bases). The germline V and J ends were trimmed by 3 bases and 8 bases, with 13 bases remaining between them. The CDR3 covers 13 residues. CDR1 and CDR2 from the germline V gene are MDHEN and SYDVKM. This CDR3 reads CASSFRRGGGYTF. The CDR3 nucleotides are TGTGCCAGCAGTTTCCGGAGGGGAGGAGGCTACACCTTC.

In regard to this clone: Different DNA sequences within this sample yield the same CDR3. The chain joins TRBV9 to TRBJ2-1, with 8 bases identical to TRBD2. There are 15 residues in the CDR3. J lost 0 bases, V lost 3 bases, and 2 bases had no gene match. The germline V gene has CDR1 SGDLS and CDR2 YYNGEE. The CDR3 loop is CASSASGSSYNEQFF. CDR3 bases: TGTGCCAGCAGCGCGAGCGGGAGCTCCTACAATGAGCAGTTCTTC.

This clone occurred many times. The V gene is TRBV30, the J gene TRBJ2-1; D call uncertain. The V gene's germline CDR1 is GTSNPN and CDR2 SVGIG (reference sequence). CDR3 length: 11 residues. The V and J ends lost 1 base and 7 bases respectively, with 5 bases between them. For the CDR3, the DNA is TGTGCCTGGAGTGCCCTGAATGAGCAGTTCTTC. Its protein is CAWSALNEQFF.

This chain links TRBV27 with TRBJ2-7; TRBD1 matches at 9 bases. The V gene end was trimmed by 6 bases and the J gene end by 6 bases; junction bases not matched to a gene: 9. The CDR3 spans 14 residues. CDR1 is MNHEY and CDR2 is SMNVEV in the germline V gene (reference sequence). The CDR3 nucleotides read TGTGCCAGCAGCTTGGGGACAGGGACTCGCGAGCAGTACTTC. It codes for CASSLGTGTREQYF.

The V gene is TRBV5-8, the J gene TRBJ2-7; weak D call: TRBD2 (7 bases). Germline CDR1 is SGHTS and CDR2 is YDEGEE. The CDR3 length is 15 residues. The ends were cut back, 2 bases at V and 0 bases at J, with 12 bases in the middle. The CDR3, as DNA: TGTGCCAGCAGCTTAAGAGGGGGGGCCTCCTACGAGCAGTACTTC. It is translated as CASSLRGGASYEQYF.

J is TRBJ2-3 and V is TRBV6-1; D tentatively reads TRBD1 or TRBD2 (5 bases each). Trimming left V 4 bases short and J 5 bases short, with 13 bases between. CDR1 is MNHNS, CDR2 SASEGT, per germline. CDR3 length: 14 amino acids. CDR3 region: CASSVTGGEDTQYF. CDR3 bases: TGTGCCAGCAGTGTAACAGGAGGCGAAGATACGCAGTATTTT.

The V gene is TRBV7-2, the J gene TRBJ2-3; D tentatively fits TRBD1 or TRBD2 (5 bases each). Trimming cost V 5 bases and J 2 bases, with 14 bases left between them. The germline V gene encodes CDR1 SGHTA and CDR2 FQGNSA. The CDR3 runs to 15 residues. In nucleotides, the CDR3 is TGTGCCAGCAGCCTGGACTGGGGGATCACAGATACGCAGTATTTT. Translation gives CASSLDWGITDTQYF. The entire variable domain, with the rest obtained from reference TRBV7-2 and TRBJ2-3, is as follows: GAGVSQSPSNKVTEKGKDVELRCDPISGHTALYWYRQSLGQGLEFLIYFQGNSAPDKSGLPSDRFSAERTGGSVSTLTIQRTQQEDSAVYLCASSLDWGITDTQYFGPGTRLTVL.

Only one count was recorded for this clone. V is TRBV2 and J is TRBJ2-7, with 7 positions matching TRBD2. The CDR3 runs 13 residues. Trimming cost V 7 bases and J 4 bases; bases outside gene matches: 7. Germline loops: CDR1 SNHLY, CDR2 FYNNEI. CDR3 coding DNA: TGTGCCAGCAAGCCCCCAGCGGGGTACGAGCAGTACTTC. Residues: CASKPPAGYEQYF.